A single T cell receptor (beta chain) is shown here with its context. This clonotype was observed many times. Its antigen remains unidentified. Nothing much larger sits one base from this clone, and base qualities are not available. This sample is drawn from a study of T cells in Graves' hyperthyroidism and ophthalmopathy (dated by TCRdb to between 2018 and 2020). For the study in its entirety: Peripheral blood was sampled at the time of initial diagnosis, prior to any treatment. The roughly 94 discovery patients were randomly split 7:3 into training and test sets. Prospective prediction of ophthalmopathy was tested in an independent validation cohort consisting of roughly 20 hyperthyroidism patients and about 17 patients who later progressed to ophthalmopathy. Thyroid tissue and blood T-cell repertoires from about six Graves' hyperthyroidism patients were also compared in the study. The paper reports TCR Vbeta CDR3 sequencing of 130 to 150 peripheral blood samples: fewer than 50 ophthalmopathy, under 80 hyperthyroidism and around 17 progressor patients. After blood sampling, hyperthyroidism patients were treated with methimazole at a starting dose of 30 mg daily, and ophthalmopathy patients were treated with high-dose intravenous methylprednisolone. TCR V-J signatures able to tell the groups apart were searched for in a discovery cohort of 95 or so patients, of whom roughly 42 had Graves' ophthalmopathy and roughly 58 had stable Graves' hyperthyroidism.

Amplification of TCR beta CDR3 regions was carried out from RNA transcripts. The first round of RT-PCR for the TCR CDR3 was performed with the HTBI primer set and the Qiagen OneStep RT-PCR kit. Libraries were constructed in a second round of multiplex PCR, after which size selection and purification were performed. Paired-end sequencing of the libraries was performed with 100 bp reads on an Illumina HiSeq2000. Concerning the study's data processing: SOAPnuke was used to process the raw data, throwing out any read that contained adapters or uncalled bases, had a mean Phred below 15, or lacked an exact constant-primer or identifier match. COPE v1.2.5 was used to merge the high-quality paired reads, and each unique nucleotide sequence was defined as a clonotype. MiTCR v1.1 was used to align the clonotypes against IMGT TRBV, TRBD and TRBJ reference segments. The analysis was restricted to V-J combinations with a frequency above 0.0001, which together covered 99.2% of the repertoires. A TCS score was defined as the ratio between F50 (clonal expansion) and ExV (chaos), using BLOSUM62-based TCRdist between CDR3 peptides within each V-J. Welch's t-statistics and random forest reduced around 520 V-J features to roughly 13, which were used in a naive Bayes classifier (R e1071). The raw public data were reprocessed by TCRdb itself: fastp quality trimming at Q25, MiXCR clonotype calling, in-frame beta chains only. Rows with one shared CDR3 protein collapse into an entry with the most common genes and DNA. Here the V and J calls rest on TCRdb's processing, not on the authors' analysis. The sample table lists 250,000 to 400,000 distinct CDR3 sequences, roughly 15% of them with a count of one. The top ten clones comprise 30% to 40% of the sample.

The cysteine opens and the phenylalanine closes a CDR3 of 15 amino acids. Just CDR3 DNA is preserved here, 45 bases in frame from base 1. The germline V gene yields SGDLS for CDR1 and YYNGEE for CDR2. V is reduced by 0 bases and J by 4 bases, leaving a spacing of 13 bases between them. General findings and caveats noted by the study authors: In validation, the model predicted progression to ophthalmopathy a median of 6.5 months before onset, with roughly 70% sensitivity and around 76% specificity. No statistical method was used to fix the sample size in advance, and group allocation was not hidden from the investigators. A 13 V-J signature model separated ophthalmopathy from stable hyperthyroidism, with nearly 90% sensitivity and about 81% specificity in cross-validation and 80%/75% in testing. Most expanded thyroid clonotypes (frequency above 0.001) were also detected in blood, suggesting blood repertoires may reflect thyroid immune responses.

Moderately to severely active disease, a Clinical Activity Score of at least 3, a NOSPECS grade of at least 4, and a duration under 3 months were present in ophthalmopathy patients. Any patient with an uncontrolled infection, another autoimmune disease, pregnancy or lactation was excluded. Diagnoses were established on the basis of clinical symptoms, serum thyroxine and TRAb, thyroid ultrasound, and orbital computed tomography. PBMCs were isolated from roughly 10 ml of fresh peripheral blood by Ficoll-Paque density gradient centrifugation. Total RNA was extracted with Trizol reagent, and quality was checked on an Agilent 2100 Bioanalyzer.

The clonotype was recovered from a woman in her thirties or forties with Graves' ophthalmopathy. The V and J genes are TRBV9 and TRBJ1-2, with TRBD1 tentatively as D gene (6 bases match). Sequencing was performed on blood. CDR3 region: CASSVGDRYFYGYTF. The nucleotide sequence is TGTGCCAGCAGCGTAGGCGACAGGTATTTCTATGGCTACACCTTC.